The table lists the clone carrying this T cell receptor (beta chain) with a few counts. The data were taken from a study of beta chain features in type 1 diabetes. The isolated RNA, all of it, was reverse transcribed, so expressed TCRB transcripts were what got sequenced. Repertoires were generated with immunoSEQ multiplex PCR, while TCRdb's copy carries only in-frame clones and drops some. The table has around 300,000 clones, 9.5% to 11% seen once. The ends were cut back, 0 bases at V and 1 base at J, with 13 bases in the middle. Germline values: CDR1 SGDLS, CDR2 YYNGEE. The CDR3 loop spans 16 amino acids.

V usage is TRBV9 and J usage is TRBJ2-5, with D perhaps TRBD1 (5 bases). The sample was naive CD4+ T cells from blood. The origin of this receptor is a woman aged 25 to 39 in good health. The CDR3 DNA sequence: TGTGCCAGCAGCGTAGCCCAAGGGGCCGCCCAAGAGACCCAGTACTTC. It translates to CASSVAQGAAQETQYF.